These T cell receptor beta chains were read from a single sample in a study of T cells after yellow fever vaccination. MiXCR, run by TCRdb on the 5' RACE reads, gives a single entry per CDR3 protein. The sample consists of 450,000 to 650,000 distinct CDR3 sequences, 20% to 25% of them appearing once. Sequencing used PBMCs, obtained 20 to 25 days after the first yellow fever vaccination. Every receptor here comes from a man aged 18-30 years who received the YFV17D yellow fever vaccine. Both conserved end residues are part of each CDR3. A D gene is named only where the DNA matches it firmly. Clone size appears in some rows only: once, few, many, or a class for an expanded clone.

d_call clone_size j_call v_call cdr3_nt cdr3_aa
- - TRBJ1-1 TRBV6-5 TGTGCCAGCAGTTACTCGAGAGCGTACGGCACTGAAGCTTTCTTT CASSYSRAYGTEAFF
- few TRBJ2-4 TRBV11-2 TGTGCCAGCAGCCGTATGACGCAGTCTGGGAACATTCAGTACTTC CASSRMTQSGNIQYF
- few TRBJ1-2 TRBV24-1 TGTGCCACCGCTACTAACTATGGCTACACCTTC CATATNYGYTF
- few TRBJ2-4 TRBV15 TGTGCCACCAGCAGAAGCACGGGAAGGGGAAACATTCAGTACTTC CATSRSTGRGNIQYF
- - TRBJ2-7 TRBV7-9 TGTGCCAGCAGCTGGATGGACGGGGGCTTCGCCGAGCAGTACTTC CASSWMDGGFAEQYF
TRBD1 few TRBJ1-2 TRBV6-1 TGTGCCAGCAGCCGACAGGGGGTAGCGGGTGGCTACACCTTC CASSRQGVAGGYTF
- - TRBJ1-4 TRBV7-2 TGTGCCAGCAGCTCCCAGGTCGACGGGAATGAAAAACTGTTTTTT CASSSQVDGNEKLFF
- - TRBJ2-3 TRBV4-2 TGTGCCAGCACTCTCGGGGGAACAGATACGCAGTATTTT CASTLGGTDTQYF
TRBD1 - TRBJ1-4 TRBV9 TGTGCCAGCAGCGCCTTCCCGGACAGGGTAAATGAAAAACTGTTTTTT CASSAFPDRVNEKLFF
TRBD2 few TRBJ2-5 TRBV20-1 TGCAGTTCTAGCGGGGGGGGCCAAGAGACCCAGTACTTC CSSSGGGQETQYF
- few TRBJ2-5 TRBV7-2 TGTGCCAGCAGCACCCACCGGGGGGAGACCCAGTACTTC CASSTHRGETQYF
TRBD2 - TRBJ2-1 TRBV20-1 TGCAGTGCTAGATCCAAATATGGGAGCGGGGGCAATGAGCAGTTCTTC CSARSKYGSGGNEQFF
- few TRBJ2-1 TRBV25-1 TGTGCCAGCAGTTCACCGGGACTGGGACGGAATGAGCAGTTCTTC CASSSPGLGRNEQFF
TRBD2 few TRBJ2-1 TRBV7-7 TGTGCTAGCAGCACTGGGACTAGCGGACGCACTGAGCAGTTCTTC CASSTGTSGRTEQFF
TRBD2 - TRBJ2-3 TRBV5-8 TGTGCCAGCAGCTTGGTATACACGGCAGGGACTAGCGGGGGTACCACAGATACGCAGTATTTT CASSLVYTAGTSGGTTDTQYF
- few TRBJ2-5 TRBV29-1 TGCAGCGTTGTTAAGGAGAACCAAGAGACCCAGTACTTC CSVVKENQETQYF
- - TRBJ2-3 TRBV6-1 TGTGCCATTTCTACAGGGAGGTCGACAGATACGCAGTATTTT CAISTGRSTDTQYF
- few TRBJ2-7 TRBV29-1 TGCAGCGCCCAAAAGGCGCCTTCCTACGAGCAGTACTTC CSAQKAPSYEQYF
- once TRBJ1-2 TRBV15 TGTGCCACCAGCAGAGATAGGGGCAGCCTAAACTTC CATSRDRGSLNF
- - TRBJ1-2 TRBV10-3 TGTGCCATCAGTGAGTCATCCGTTCTCTATGGCTACACCTTC CAISESSVLYGYTF
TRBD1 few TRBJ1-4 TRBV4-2 TGTGCCAGCAGCCAACCGGGACAGGGGAATGAAAAACTGTTTTTT CASSQPGQGNEKLFF
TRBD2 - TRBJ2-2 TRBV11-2 TGTGCCAGCAGCCACTGGGACTACCTGACCAAAACCGGGGAGCTGTTTTTT CASSHWDYLTKTGELFF
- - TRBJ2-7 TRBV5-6 TGTGCCAGCAGTTCCCTTGGGGGAGGACGGTCCTACGAGCAGTACTTC CASSSLGGGRSYEQYF
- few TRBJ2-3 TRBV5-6 TGTGCCAGCAGCTTGGCTCTGGAGACAGATACGCAGTATTTT CASSLALETDTQYF
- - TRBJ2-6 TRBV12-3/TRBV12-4 TGTGCCAGCGGGAGAGCTGGGGCCAACGTCCTGACTTTC CASGRAGANVLTF
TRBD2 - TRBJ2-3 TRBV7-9 TGTGCCAGCAGCACTCGACTAGCGGGGTTCGCAGATACGCAGTATTTT CASSTRLAGFADTQYF
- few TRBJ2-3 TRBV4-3 TGCGCCAGCAGCCAAGGGGTCCTCACAGATACGCAGTATTTT CASSQGVLTDTQYF
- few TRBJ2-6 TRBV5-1 TGCGCCAGCAGCTTTCTCAACCGCCCTGGGGCCAACGTCCTGACTTTC CASSFLNRPGANVLTF
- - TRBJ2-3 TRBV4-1 TGCGCCAGCAGCCAAACCCCTTTCGGGGAGCGAAGCACAGATACGCAGTATTTT CASSQTPFGERSTDTQYF
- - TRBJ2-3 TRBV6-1 TGTGCCAGCAGCCCCTCCGTGGGGGGCACAGATACGCAGTATTTT CASSPSVGGTDTQYF
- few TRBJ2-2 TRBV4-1 TGCGCCAGCAGTCACGGGGGATACTGGACCGGGGAGCTGTTTTTT CASSHGGYWTGELFF
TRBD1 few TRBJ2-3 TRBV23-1 TGCGCCAGCAGCCGTAAACGGGACAGCTGCACAGATACGCAGTATTTT CASSRKRDSCTDTQYF
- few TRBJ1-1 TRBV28 TGTGCCAGCAGAAGGGAAGATGGGGACACTGAAGCTTTCTTT CASRREDGDTEAFF